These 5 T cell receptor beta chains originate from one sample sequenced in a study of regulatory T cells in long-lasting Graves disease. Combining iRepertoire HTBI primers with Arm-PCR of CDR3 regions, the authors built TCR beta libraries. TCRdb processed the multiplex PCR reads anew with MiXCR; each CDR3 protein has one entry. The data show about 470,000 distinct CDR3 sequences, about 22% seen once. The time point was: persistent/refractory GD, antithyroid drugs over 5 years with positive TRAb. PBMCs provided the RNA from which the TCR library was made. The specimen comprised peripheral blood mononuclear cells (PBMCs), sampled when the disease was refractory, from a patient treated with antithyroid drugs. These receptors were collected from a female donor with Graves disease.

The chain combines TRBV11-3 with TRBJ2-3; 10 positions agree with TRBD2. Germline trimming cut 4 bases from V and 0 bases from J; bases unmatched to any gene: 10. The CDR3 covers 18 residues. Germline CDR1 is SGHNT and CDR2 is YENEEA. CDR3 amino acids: CASSSGTSGAASTDTQYF. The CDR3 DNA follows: TGTGCCAGCAGCTCCGGTACTAGCGGGGCTGCTAGCACAGATACGCAGTATTTT.

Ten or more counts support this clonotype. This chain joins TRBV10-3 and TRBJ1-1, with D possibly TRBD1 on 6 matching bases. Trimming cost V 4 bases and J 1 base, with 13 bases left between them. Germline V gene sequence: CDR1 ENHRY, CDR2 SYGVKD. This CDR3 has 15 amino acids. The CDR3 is CAISGALQGNTEAFF. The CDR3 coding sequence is TGTGCCATCAGTGGTGCCCTACAGGGGAACACTGAAGCTTTCTTT.

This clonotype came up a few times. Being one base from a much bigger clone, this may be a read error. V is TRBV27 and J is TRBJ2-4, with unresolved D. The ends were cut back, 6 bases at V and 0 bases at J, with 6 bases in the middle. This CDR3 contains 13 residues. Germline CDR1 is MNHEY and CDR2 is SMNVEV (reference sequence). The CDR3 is CASRQLAKNIQYF. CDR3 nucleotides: TGTGCCAGCAGACAGTTAGCCAAAAACATTCAGTACTTC.

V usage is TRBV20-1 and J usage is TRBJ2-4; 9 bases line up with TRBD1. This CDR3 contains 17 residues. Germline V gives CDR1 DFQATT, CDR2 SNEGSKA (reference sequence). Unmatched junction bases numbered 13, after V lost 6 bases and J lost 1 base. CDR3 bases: TGCAGTGCGGTCCGGGACAGGGTTTCTGGGGCCAAAAACATTCAGTACTTC. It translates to CSAVRDRVSGAKNIQYF.

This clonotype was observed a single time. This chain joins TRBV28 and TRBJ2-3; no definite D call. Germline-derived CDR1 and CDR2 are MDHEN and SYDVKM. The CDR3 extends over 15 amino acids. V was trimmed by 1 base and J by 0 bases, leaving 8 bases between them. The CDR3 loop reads CASSLFPISTDTQYF. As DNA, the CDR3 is TGTGCCAGCAGTTTATTTCCTATTAGCACAGATACGCAGTATTTT.